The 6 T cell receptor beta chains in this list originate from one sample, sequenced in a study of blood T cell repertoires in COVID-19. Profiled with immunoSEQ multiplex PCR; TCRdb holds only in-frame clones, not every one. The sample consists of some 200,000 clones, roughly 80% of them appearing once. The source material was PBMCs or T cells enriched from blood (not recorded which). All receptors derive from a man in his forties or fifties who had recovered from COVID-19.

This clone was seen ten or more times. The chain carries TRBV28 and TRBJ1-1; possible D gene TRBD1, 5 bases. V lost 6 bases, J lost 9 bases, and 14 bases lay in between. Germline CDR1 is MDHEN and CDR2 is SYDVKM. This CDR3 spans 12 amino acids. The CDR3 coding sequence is TGTGCCAGCAGCCAGGGTTCCTATAAAGCTTTCTTT. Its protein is CASSQGSYKAFF. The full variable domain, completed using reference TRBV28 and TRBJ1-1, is DVKVTQSSRYLVKRTGEKVFLECVQDMDHENMFWYRQDPGLGLRLIYFSYDVKMKEKGDIPEGYSVSREKKERFSLILESASTNQTSMYLCASSQGSYKAFFGQGTRLTVV.

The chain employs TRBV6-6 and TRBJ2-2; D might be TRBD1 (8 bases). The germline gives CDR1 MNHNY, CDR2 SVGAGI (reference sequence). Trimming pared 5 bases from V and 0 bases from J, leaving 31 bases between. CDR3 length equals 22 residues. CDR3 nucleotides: TGTGCCAGCAGTCCGACGAGACAGGGGAGGGGACGCGGAAACTCGAACACCGGGGAGCTGTTTTTT. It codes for CASSPTRQGRGRGNSNTGELFF.

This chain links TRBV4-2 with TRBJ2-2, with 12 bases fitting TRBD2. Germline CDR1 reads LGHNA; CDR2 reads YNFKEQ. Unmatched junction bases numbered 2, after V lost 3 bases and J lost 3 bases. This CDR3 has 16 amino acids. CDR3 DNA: TGTGCCAGCAGCCAGACTAGCGGGAGCGACACCGGGGAGCTGTTTTTT. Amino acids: CASSQTSGSDTGELFF.

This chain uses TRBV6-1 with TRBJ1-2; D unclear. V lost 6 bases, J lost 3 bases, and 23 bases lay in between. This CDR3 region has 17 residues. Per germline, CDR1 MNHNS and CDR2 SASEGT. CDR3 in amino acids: CASSETSEPLGDYGYTF. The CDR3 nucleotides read TGTGCCAGCAGCGAAACGTCGGAGCCCCTCGGAGACTATGGCTACACCTTC.

CDR3 in DNA: TGTGCCAGCAGCTTAGCGCTGTCGACGAGACAGGGTTACAATGAGCAGTTCTTC. Residues: CASSLALSTRQGYNEQFF. The V gene is TRBV7-6, the J gene TRBJ2-1; 7 positions match TRBD1. The germline CDR1 and CDR2 sequences are SGHVS and FNYEAQ. V shed 0 bases and J 4 bases; nucleotides not matched to a gene: 12. This CDR3 region has 18 residues.

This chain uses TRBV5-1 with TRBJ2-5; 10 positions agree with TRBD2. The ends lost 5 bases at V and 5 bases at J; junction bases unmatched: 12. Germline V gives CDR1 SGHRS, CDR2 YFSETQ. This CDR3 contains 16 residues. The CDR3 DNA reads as TGCGCCAGCAGTCGAAACCTAGCGGGAGATCCGGAGACCCAGTACTTC. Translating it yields CASSRNLAGDPETQYF.